A single T cell receptor beta chain is shown here with its context. Germline V lookup: CDR1 LGHNA, CDR2 YSLEER. CDR3 length: 15 amino acids. Trimming cost V 0 bases and J 3 bases, with 9 bases left between them. TCRdb's table, derived via immunoSEQ multiplex PCR, lists solely in-frame clones and lacks some. Of a few hundred thousand clones in the sample, around nine tenths were seen once. This entry belongs to a study of blood T cell repertoires in COVID-19. Study-wide background: The United States, Italy and Spain provided the acute and convalescent COVID-19 samples.

This sequence was found in a woman younger than 30 who had been exposed to COVID-19. The V gene is TRBV4-3, the J gene TRBJ2-1, with D possibly TRBD2 on 6 matching bases. Sequences were obtained from PBMCs or T cells enriched from blood (not recorded which). The CDR3: CASSQDFGGYNEQFF. The CDR3, as DNA: TGCGCCAGCAGCCAAGATTTCGGGGGCTACAATGAGCAGTTCTTC.